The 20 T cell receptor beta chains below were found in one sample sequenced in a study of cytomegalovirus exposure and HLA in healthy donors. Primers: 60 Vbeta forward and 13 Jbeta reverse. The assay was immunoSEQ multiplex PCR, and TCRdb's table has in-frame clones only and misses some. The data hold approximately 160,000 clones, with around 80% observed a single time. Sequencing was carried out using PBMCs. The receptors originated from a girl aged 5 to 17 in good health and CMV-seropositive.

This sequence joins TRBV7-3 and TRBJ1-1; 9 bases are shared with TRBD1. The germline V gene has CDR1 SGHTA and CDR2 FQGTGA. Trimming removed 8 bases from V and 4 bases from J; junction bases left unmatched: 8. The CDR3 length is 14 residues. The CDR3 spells CASSSTGGVTEAFF. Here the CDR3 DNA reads TGTGCCAGCTCCTCGACAGGGGGTGTCACTGAAGCTTTCTTT.

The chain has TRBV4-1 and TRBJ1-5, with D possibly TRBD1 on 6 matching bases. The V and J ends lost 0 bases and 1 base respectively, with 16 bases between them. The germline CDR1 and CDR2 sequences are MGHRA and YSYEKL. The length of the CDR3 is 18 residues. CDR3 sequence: CASSQEGRYRGSNQPQHF. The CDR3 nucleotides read TGCGCCAGCAGCCAAGAGGGCAGGTATAGGGGGAGCAATCAGCCCCAGCATTTT.

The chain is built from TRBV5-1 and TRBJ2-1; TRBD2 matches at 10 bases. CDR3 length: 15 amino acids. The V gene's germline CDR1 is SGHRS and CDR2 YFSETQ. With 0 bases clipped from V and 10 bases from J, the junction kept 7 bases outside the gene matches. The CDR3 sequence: CASSLETSGYGEQFF. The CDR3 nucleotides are TGCGCCAGCAGCTTGGAGACTAGCGGGTACGGAGAGCAGTTCTTC.

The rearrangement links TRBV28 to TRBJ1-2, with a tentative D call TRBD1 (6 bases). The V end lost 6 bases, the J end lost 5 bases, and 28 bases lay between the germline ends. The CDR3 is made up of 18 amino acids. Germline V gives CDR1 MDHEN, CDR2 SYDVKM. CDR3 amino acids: CASRQEGGQRLKLYGYTF. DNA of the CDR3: TGTGCCAGCAGGCAGGAAGGTGGACAGCGCTTAAAATTGTATGGCTACACCTTC.

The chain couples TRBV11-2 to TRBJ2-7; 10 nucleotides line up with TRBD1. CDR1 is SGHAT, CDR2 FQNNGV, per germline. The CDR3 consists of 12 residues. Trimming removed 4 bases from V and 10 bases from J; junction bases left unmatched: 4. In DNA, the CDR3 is TGTGCCAGCAGCTCGGGACAGGGGAATCAGTACTTC. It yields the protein CASSSGQGNQYF.

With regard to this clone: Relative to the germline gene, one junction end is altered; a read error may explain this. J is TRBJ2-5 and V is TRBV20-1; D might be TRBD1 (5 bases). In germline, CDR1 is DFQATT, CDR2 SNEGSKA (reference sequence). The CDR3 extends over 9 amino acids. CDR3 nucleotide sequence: TGCAGTGCTAGCCCCTCCAGGGACTTC. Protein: CSASPSRDF.

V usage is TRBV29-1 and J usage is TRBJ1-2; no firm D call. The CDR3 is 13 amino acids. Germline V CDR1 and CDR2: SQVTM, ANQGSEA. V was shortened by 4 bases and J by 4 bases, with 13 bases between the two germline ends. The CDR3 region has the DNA TGCAGCGTTGTACCCCGAGGTGTCTATGGCTACACCTTC. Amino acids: CSVVPRGVYGYTF.

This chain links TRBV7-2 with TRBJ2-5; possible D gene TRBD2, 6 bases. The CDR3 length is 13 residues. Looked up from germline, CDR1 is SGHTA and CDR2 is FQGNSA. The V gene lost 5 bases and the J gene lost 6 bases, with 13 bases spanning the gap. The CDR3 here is CASSPDYPQTQYF. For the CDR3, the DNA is TGTGCCAGCAGCCCGGACTATCCACAGACCCAGTACTTC.

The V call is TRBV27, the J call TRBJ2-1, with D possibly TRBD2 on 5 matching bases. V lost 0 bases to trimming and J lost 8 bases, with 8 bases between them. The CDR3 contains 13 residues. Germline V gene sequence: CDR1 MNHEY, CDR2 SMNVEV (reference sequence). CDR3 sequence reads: CASSLSGVHEQFF. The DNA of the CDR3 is TGTGCCAGCAGTTTATCCGGGGTCCATGAGCAGTTCTTC.

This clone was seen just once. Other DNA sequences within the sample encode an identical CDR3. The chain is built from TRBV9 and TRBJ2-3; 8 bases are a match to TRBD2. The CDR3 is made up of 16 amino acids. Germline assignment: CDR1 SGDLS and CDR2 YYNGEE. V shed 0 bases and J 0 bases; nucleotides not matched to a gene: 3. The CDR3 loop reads CASSVGPSGSTDTQYF. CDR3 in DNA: TGTGCCAGCAGCGTAGGCCCTAGCGGGAGCACAGATACGCAGTATTTT.

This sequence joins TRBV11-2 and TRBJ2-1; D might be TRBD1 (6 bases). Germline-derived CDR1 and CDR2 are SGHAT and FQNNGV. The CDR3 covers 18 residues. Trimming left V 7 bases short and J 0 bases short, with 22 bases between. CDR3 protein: CASIHRAGRGSSYNEQFF. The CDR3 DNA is TGTGCCAGCATCCACCGGGCGGGTAGGGGGAGCTCCTACAATGAGCAGTTCTTC.

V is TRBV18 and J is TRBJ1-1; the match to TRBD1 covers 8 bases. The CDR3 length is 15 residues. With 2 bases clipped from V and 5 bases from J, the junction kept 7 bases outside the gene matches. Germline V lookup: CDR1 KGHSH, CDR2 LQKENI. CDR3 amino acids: CASSPSQGAGTEAFF. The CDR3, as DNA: TGTGCCAGCTCACCATCCCAGGGGGCGGGTACTGAAGCTTTCTTT.

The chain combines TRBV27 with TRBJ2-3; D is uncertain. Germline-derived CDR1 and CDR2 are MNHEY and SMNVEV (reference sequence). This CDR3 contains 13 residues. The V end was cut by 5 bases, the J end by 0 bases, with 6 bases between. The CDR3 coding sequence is TGTGCCAGCAGTCAGACTAGCACAGATACGCAGTATTTT. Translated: CASSQTSTDTQYF.

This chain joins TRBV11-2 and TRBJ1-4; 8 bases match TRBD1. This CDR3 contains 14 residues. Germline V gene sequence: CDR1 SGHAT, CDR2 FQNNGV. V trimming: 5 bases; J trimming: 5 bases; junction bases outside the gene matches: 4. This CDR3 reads CASSRTGGNEKLFF. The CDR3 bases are TGTGCCAGCAGCCGAACAGGGGGGAATGAAAAACTGTTTTTT.

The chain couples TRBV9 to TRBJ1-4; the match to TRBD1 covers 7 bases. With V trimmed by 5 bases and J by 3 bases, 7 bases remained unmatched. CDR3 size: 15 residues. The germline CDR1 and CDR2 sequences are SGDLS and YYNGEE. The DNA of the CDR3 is TGTGCCAGCAGTGCGCCCGGGACAGCTAATGAAAAACTGTTTTTT. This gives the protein CASSAPGTANEKLFF.

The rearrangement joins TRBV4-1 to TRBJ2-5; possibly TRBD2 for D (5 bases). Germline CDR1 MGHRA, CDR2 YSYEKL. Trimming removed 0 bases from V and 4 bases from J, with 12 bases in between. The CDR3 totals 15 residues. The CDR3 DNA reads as TGCGCCAGCAGCCAAGATGGATTAGAGGGAGAGACCCAGTACTTC. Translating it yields CASSQDGLEGETQYF.

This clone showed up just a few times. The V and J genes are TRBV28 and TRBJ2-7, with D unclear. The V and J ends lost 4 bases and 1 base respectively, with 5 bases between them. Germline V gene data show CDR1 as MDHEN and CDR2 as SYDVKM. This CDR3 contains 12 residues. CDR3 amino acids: CASSYYSYEQYF. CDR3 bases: TGTGCCAGCAGTTACTATTCCTACGAGCAGTACTTC. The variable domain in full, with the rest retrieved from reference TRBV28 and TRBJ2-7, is DVKVTQSSRYLVKRTGEKVFLECVQDMDHENMFWYRQDPGLGLRLIYFSYDVKMKEKGDIPEGYSVSREKKERFSLILESASTNQTSMYLCASSYYSYEQYFGPGTRLTVT.

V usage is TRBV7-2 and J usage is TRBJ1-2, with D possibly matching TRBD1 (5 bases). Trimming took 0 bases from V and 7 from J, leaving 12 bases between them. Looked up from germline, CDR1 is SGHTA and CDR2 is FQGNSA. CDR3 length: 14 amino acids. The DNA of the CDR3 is TGTGCCAGCAGCTTAGCGCTGGGGGGGACTGGCTACACCTTC. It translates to CASSLALGGTGYTF.

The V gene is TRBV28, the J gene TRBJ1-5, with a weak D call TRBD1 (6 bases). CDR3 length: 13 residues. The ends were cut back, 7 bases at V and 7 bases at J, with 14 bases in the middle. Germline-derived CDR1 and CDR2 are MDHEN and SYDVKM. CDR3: CASIQGQGQPQHF. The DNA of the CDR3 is TGTGCCAGCATTCAGGGGCAGGGGCAGCCCCAGCATTTT. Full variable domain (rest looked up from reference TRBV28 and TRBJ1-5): DVKVTQSSRYLVKRTGEKVFLECVQDMDHENMFWYRQDPGLGLRLIYFSYDVKMKEKGDIPEGYSVSREKKERFSLILESASTNQTSMYLCASIQGQGQPQHFGDGTRLSIL.

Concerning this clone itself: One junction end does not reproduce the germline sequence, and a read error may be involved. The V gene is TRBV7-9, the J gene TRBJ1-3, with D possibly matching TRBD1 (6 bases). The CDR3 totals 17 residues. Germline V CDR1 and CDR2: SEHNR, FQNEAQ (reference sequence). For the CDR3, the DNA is TGTGTCAGCAGCTGGGAGTTTGGGGGGGCGCGTGGAAACACCATATATTTT. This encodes CVSSWEFGGARGNTIYF.